The clone carrying this T cell receptor beta chain was counted a single time. Losses at the gene ends were 5 bases for V and 3 bases for J; bases not matched to a gene: 14. This CDR3 comprises 18 residues. Germline values: CDR1 SEHNR, CDR2 FQNEAQ (reference sequence). The data stem from a study of blood T cell repertoires in COVID-19. About the research overall: Sites in the United States, Italy and Spain provided acute and convalescent COVID-19 samples. T cells, B-cell-depleted T cells, or PBMCs provided the cDNA or gDNA that served as material.

Source study methods: Amplification of reference gene primers provided the estimated nucleated cell counts. TCRdb's copy holds only in-frame clones and misses some; the assay was immunoSEQ multiplex PCR. V and J calls plus clone size are reproduced from that table; the DNA served to infer D and trimming. The sample carries under 350,000 clones, roughly 89% recorded once. The clonotype was recovered from a man in his fifties with acute or convalescent COVID-19. The V gene is TRBV7-9, the J gene TRBJ1-3, with 9 bases aligning to TRBD1. Sequencing was performed on peripheral blood. CDR3 loop: CASSLIVRTGASGNTIYF. CDR3 DNA: TGTGCCAGCAGCCTTATCGTTCGGACAGGGGCGAGTGGAAACACCATATATTTT.